The 30 T cell receptor beta chains in this list originate from one sample, sequenced in a study of blood T cell repertoires in COVID-19. Clones were read by immunoSEQ multiplex PCR, and TCRdb kept only the in-frame ones, dropping some. The sample shows fewer than 400,000 clones, about nine tenths of them seen only once. Material: PBMCs or T cells enriched from blood (not recorded which). These TCRs come from a man between 60 and 70 years old who had recovered from COVID-19.

The V gene is TRBV6-5, the J gene TRBJ2-7; D unresolved. CDR1 is MNHEY and CDR2 is SVGAGI in the germline V gene. The CDR3 sequence is 15 residues long. V lost 2 bases and J lost 1, with 12 bases in between. DNA for the CDR3: TGTGCCAGCAGTTACGATCTGGGCAGATCCTACGAGCAGTACTTC. Protein sequence: CASSYDLGRSYEQYF.

The chain carries TRBV27 and TRBJ2-1; D may be TRBD1 (6 bases). Germline values: CDR1 MNHEY, CDR2 SMNVEV (reference sequence). V lost 6 bases to trimming and J lost 8 bases, with 14 bases between them. The CDR3 runs to 13 residues. The CDR3 sequence: CASRPQGSYEQFF. The CDR3 DNA reads as TGTGCCAGCAGGCCTCAGGGGAGCTATGAGCAGTTCTTC.

The chain joins TRBV3-1 (or the pseudogene TRBV3-2) to TRBJ2-1; 10 positions agree with TRBD2. The CDR3 consists of 15 residues. V shed 1 base and J 7 bases; nucleotides not matched to a gene: 4. CDR1 LGHDT and CDR2 YNNKEL come from the germline V gene (reference sequence). This chain's CDR3 is CASSQVPAGGNEQFF. The CDR3 DNA reads as TGTGCCAGCAGCCAAGTCCCAGCGGGAGGGAATGAGCAGTTCTTC.

V is TRBV28 and J is TRBJ1-6, with D maybe TRBD1 (6 bases). Germline values: CDR1 MDHEN, CDR2 SYDVKM. Trimming left V 6 bases short and J 2 bases short, with 14 bases between. This CDR3 contains 16 residues. The chain's CDR3 is CASSSGPGAYNSPLHF. CDR3 DNA: TGTGCCAGCAGCTCAGGACCAGGGGCCTATAATTCACCCCTCCACTTT. Based on the CDR3 plus reference TRBV28 and TRBJ1-6, the full variable domain is DVKVTQSSRYLVKRTGEKVFLECVQDMDHENMFWYRQDPGLGLRLIYFSYDVKMKEKGDIPEGYSVSREKKERFSLILESASTNQTSMYLCASSSGPGAYNSPLHFGNGTRLTVT.

This chain links TRBV7-9 with TRBJ2-7, with 7 bases that match TRBD2. V shed 1 base, J shed 0 bases, and the junction held 3 bases outside the gene matches. CDR1 and CDR2 (germline): SEHNR, FQNEAQ (reference sequence). This CDR3 contains 15 residues. CDR3 protein: CASSLVGGSSYEQYF. Here the CDR3 DNA reads TGTGCCAGCAGCTTAGTGGGCGGGAGCTCCTACGAGCAGTACTTC. Together with reference TRBV7-9 and TRBJ2-7, the CDR3 gives the full variable domain: DTGVSQNPRHKITKRGQNVTFRCDPISEHNRLYWYRQTLGQGPEFLTYFQNEAQLEKSRLLSDRFSAERPKGSFSTLEIQRTEQGDSAMYLCASSLVGGSSYEQYFGPGTRLTVT.

The genes are TRBV18 and TRBJ1-3, with TRBD1 identical over 8 bases. Trimming at V came to 1 base and at J to 5 bases, leaving 7 bases not matched to a gene. Germline loops: CDR1 KGHSH, CDR2 LQKENI. The CDR3 runs to 16 residues. DNA of the CDR3: TGTGCCAGCTCACCACGTCCTGGACAGGGTAGAAACACCATATATTTT. Its protein product is CASSPRPGQGRNTIYF.

Concerning this clone: Other DNA sequences in the sample encode the same CDR3. V is TRBV9 and J is TRBJ2-1; a possible D gene is TRBD2 (6 bases). V was cut by 4 bases and J by 7 bases, with 15 bases left in between. CDR3 length: 14 amino acids. Germline loops: CDR1 SGDLS, CDR2 YYNGEE. The CDR3 reads CASSPRLAGNEQFF. Here the CDR3 DNA reads TGTGCCAGCAGCCCGAGACTCGCGGGGAATGAGCAGTTCTTC. Combining the CDR3 with reference TRBV9 and TRBJ2-1 gives the whole variable domain DSGVTQTPKHLITATGQRVTLRCSPRSGDLSVYWYQQSLDQGLQFLIQYYNGEERAKGNILERFSAQQFPDLHSELNLSSLELGDSALYFCASSPRLAGNEQFFGPGTRLTVL.

V and J are TRBV5-1 and TRBJ2-7; 7 bases align to TRBD1. The CDR3 covers 16 residues. V lost 5 bases, J lost 5 bases, and 16 bases stayed unmatched. Per germline, CDR1 SGHRS and CDR2 YFSETQ. CDR3 DNA sequence: TGCGCCAGCAGGCCGGGACAGCCAAACTCGGGCCACGAGCAGTACTTC. Amino acids: CASRPGQPNSGHEQYF.

The chain employs TRBV4-3 and TRBJ2-7, with D possibly TRBD2 on 5 matching bases. Germline loops: CDR1 LGHNA, CDR2 YSLEER. The CDR3 covers 13 residues. The V gene lost 0 bases and the J gene lost 9 bases, with 12 bases spanning the gap. CDR3 sequence reads: CASSQDAGLRQYF. CDR3 bases: TGCGCCAGCAGCCAAGACGCGGGCTTACGGCAGTACTTC.

The V and J genes are TRBV30 and TRBJ1-4, with 9 bases identical to TRBD1. Losses at the gene ends were 2 bases for V and 8 bases for J; bases not matched to a gene: 12. Germline V gives CDR1 GTSNPN, CDR2 SVGIG (reference sequence). The CDR3 totals 16 residues. CDR3 protein: CAWSSRRDRAEEKLFF. The CDR3 DNA reads TGTGCCTGGAGTTCCAGGCGGGACAGGGCGGAAGAAAAACTGTTTTTT.

Here the CDR3 reads CASSYGQGTDGYTF. DNA of the CDR3: TGTGCCAGCAGCTACGGACAGGGTACGGATGGCTACACCTTC. This chain links TRBV9 with TRBJ1-2; the match to TRBD1 covers 8 bases. This CDR3 has 14 amino acids. Germline loops: CDR1 SGDLS, CDR2 YYNGEE. The J segment lost 6 bases and the V segment lost 4 bases, leaving 8 bases of the junction unmatched.

This chain links TRBV24-1 with TRBJ2-5, with 11 bases matching TRBD1. This CDR3 comprises 17 residues. Germline CDR1 is KGHDR and CDR2 is SFDVKD. V shed 4 bases and J 2 bases; nucleotides not matched to a gene: 8. CDR3 DNA: TGTGCCACCAGTGAACTTGGACAGGGGGCACAGCAAGAGACCCAGTACTTC. Its protein is CATSELGQGAQQETQYF.

CDR3 DNA sequence: TGCAGCGTGCAAAGGGGGCAGGGCACAGATACGCAGTATTTT. Its protein is CSVQRGQGTDTQYF. The J gene is TRBJ2-3, the V gene TRBV29-1, with 7 bases that match TRBD1. The V and J ends lost 6 bases and 1 base, in that order; junction bases with no gene match: 7. Germline lookup yields CDR1 SQVTM and CDR2 ANQGSEA. This CDR3 region has 14 residues.

V and J are TRBV14 and TRBJ2-7; 7 nucleotides align to TRBD1. CDR3 length: 15 amino acids. Germline lookup yields CDR1 SGHDN and CDR2 FVKESK. With V trimmed by 7 bases and J by 7 bases, 16 bases remained unmatched. CDR3 loop: CASTLGQGVSEEQYF. DNA of the CDR3: TGTGCCAGCACTTTAGGGCAGGGGGTTTCTGAAGAGCAGTACTTC.

The chain combines TRBV10-3 with TRBJ1-6, with D perhaps matching TRBD1 (6 bases). V was clipped by 4 bases and J by 8 bases, with 9 bases between them. Germline V CDR1 and CDR2: ENHRY, SYGVKD. The CDR3 has 13 residues. The CDR3 coding sequence is TGTGCCATCAGTGGTCCAGGGGATTCACCCCTCCACTTT. Amino acid sequence: CAISGPGDSPLHF.

CDR3 in DNA: TGCAGTGCTAGTAGGACTAGCGGGAGTAGTTTGGGGCAGTTCTTC. Translating it yields CSASRTSGSSLGQFF. This rearrangement joins TRBV20-1 to TRBJ2-1; 13 bases match TRBD2. Losses at the gene ends were 3 bases for V and 12 bases for J; bases not matched to a gene: 11. Germline CDR1 DFQATT, CDR2 SNEGSKA (reference sequence). CDR3 length: 15 amino acids.

This clone came up a few times. The chain joins TRBV6-5 to TRBJ1-1; the D gene is possibly TRBD1 (5 bases). Germline CDR1 reads MNHEY; CDR2 reads SVGAGI. Trimming took 5 bases from V and 1 from J, leaving 11 bases between them. The CDR3 contains 14 residues. For the CDR3, the DNA is TGTGCCAGCAGTAGGGGAGGGCAGAACACTGAAGCTTTCTTT. Translation: CASSRGGQNTEAFF.

The rearrangement joins TRBV28 to TRBJ2-7, with D maybe TRBD2 (6 bases). In germline, CDR1 is MDHEN, CDR2 SYDVKM. This CDR3 has 15 residues. With 1 base removed from V and 2 bases from J, the gap between germline ends came to 12 bases. The CDR3 DNA sequence: TGTGCCAGCAGTTTATCGGGTGGACTAACCTACGAGCAGTACTTC. Encoded protein: CASSLSGGLTYEQYF.

This chain joins TRBV10-1 and TRBJ2-2; D remains unclear. The CDR3 sequence is 13 residues long. V was cut by 3 bases and J by 8 bases, with 10 bases left in between. Germline assignment: CDR1 WNHNN and CDR2 SYGVQD (reference sequence). For the CDR3, the DNA is TGCGCCAGCAGTGATTTGGCCCGTGGGGAGCTGTTTTTT. This sequence encodes CASSDLARGELFF.

This chain links TRBV6-5 with TRBJ2-7; 12 nucleotides match TRBD2. V shed 7 bases and J 1 base; nucleotides not matched to a gene: 2. Germline V gives CDR1 MNHEY, CDR2 SVGAGI. The CDR3 covers 14 residues. The CDR3 region is CASKLAGGSYEQYF. Written as DNA, the CDR3 is TGTGCCAGCAAACTAGCGGGAGGATCCTACGAGCAGTACTTC.

The chain couples TRBV29-1 to TRBJ1-2; D unresolved. The V end lost 4 bases, the J end lost 4 bases, and 16 bases lay between the germline ends. Germline values: CDR1 SQVTM, CDR2 ANQGSEA. The CDR3 loop spans 14 amino acids. The DNA of the CDR3 is TGCAGCGTTGTTCGGGTGCTTACCTCCTATGGCTACACCTTC. This translates into CSVVRVLTSYGYTF. Complete variable domain (other parts from reference TRBV29-1 and TRBJ1-2): SAVISQKPSRDICQRGTSLTIQCQVDSQVTMMFWYRQQPGQSLTLIATANQGSEATYESGFVIDKFPISRPNLTFSTLTVSNMSPEDSSIYLCSVVRVLTSYGYTFGSGTRLTVV.

The genes are TRBV7-9 and TRBJ1-6, with D hard to call. The CDR3 consists of 16 residues. CDR1 and CDR2 from the germline V gene are SEHNR and FQNEAQ (reference sequence). V dropped 5 bases and J dropped 0 bases, with 11 bases sitting between them. The CDR3 here is CASSGEGSSYNSPLHF. CDR3 bases: TGTGCCAGCAGCGGAGAGGGCAGCTCCTATAATTCACCCCTCCACTTT.

This clone was counted a few times. V usage is TRBV5-1 and J usage is TRBJ1-2; D gene uncertain. Germline assignment: CDR1 SGHRS and CDR2 YFSETQ. Between the trimmed V and J ends, which lost 0 bases and 4 bases, there was a span of 13 bases. The CDR3 contains 15 residues. The CDR3 DNA sequence: TGCGCCAGCAGCTTGGCTTCCAGGATCACCTATGGCTACACCTTC. Amino acids: CASSLASRITYGYTF. Filled out from reference TRBV5-1 and TRBJ1-2, the complete variable domain reads KAGVTQTPRYLIKTRGQQVTLSCSPISGHRSVSWYQQTPGQGLQFLFEYFSETQRNKGNFPGRFSGRQFSNSRSEMNVSTLELGDSALYLCASSLASRITYGYTFGSGTRLTVV.

The chain couples TRBV29-1 to TRBJ1-1, with D possibly TRBD1 on 5 matching bases. Trimming removed 4 bases at V and 3 bases at J, with 9 bases between. This CDR3 comprises 12 residues. Germline assignment: CDR1 SQVTM and CDR2 ANQGSEA. For the CDR3, the DNA is TGCAGCGTTGCAGGGTATGACACTGAAGCTTTCTTT. This gives the protein CSVAGYDTEAFF.

This chain uses TRBV7-9 with TRBJ2-5, with D possibly TRBD1 on 6 matching bases. The CDR3 has 14 residues. From germline, CDR1 is SEHNR and CDR2 FQNEAQ (reference sequence). With 5 bases removed from V and 5 bases from J, the gap between germline ends came to 15 bases. The DNA of the CDR3 is TGTGCCAGCAGCCTTACAGGGATCCGGGAGACCCAGTACTTC. Residues: CASSLTGIRETQYF.

The chain recombines TRBV5-1 with TRBJ2-7; the D gene is possibly TRBD2 (5 bases). The V end lost 0 bases, the J end lost 0 bases, and 13 bases lay between the germline ends. Germline V gene lookup returns CDR1 SGHRS and CDR2 YFSETQ. The CDR3 covers 16 residues. CDR3 nucleotides: TGCGCCAGCAGCTTGGGTCCGCGGGCCAGCTCCTACGAGCAGTACTTC. Amino acid sequence: CASSLGPRASSYEQYF.

This sequence joins TRBV30 and TRBJ1-6, with D hard to call. The germline V and J ends were trimmed by 0 bases and 7 bases, with 4 bases remaining between them. Germline V CDR1 and CDR2: GTSNPN, SVGIG (reference sequence). The CDR3 is made up of 12 amino acids. The CDR3 spells CAWSVQNSPLHF. CDR3 bases: TGTGCCTGGAGTGTCCAGAATTCACCCCTCCACTTT.

The chain uses TRBV29-1 and TRBJ1-2; possible D gene TRBD1, 5 bases. The CDR3 has 12 amino acids. CDR1 and CDR2 from the germline V gene are SQVTM and ANQGSEA. Trimming cost V 4 bases and J 1 base, with 7 bases left between them. The CDR3 DNA reads as TGCAGCGTTGTGCAGGGTAACTATGGCTACACCTTC. Translating gives CSVVQGNYGYTF.

This chain uses TRBV11-2 with TRBJ2-5, with TRBD1 as a possible D gene (6 bases). Germline V gene data show CDR1 as SGHAT and CDR2 as FQNNGV. The length of the CDR3 is 14 residues. V was clipped by 1 base and J by 3 bases, with 9 bases between them. The CDR3 bases are TGTGCCAGCAGCTTAGGACAGGATAAAGAGACCCAGTACTTC. Translation: CASSLGQDKETQYF. Using reference TRBV11-2 and TRBJ2-5 for the parts outside the CDR3, the full variable domain is EAGVAQSPRYKIIEKRQSVAFWCNPISGHATLYWYQQILGQGPKLLIQFQNNGVVDDSQLPKDRFSAERLKGVDSTLKIQPAKLEDSAVYLCASSLGQDKETQYFGPGTRLLVL.

This chain connects TRBV2 to TRBJ1-1; D gene unclear. Germline loops: CDR1 SNHLY, CDR2 FYNNEI. The germline V and J ends were trimmed by 6 bases and 0 bases, with 14 bases remaining between them. The CDR3 sequence is 15 residues long. This CDR3 is CASRYSVRMNTEAFF. The CDR3 DNA sequence: TGTGCCAGCAGATACAGTGTACGTATGAACACTGAAGCTTTCTTT.